This T cell receptor beta chain was documented in a study of cytomegalovirus exposure and HLA in healthy donors (dated 2017 in TCRdb). The study in broad terms: An earlier analysis of some 600 of the donors reported approximately 300 Gb of sequence data and 117 million unique TCR beta sequences obtained from about 179 million T cells. A later genetic analysis used genome-wide SNP genotypes for about 65% of the roughly 700 donors, treating that subset as a discovery cohort. Besides the first cohort of roughly 640 subjects, a separate validation cohort made up of roughly 130 different subjects was used. Of the 300 to 500 genotyped donors, 80% to 90% were placed in the genetic ancestry cluster associated with self-reported Caucasian donors. Four or five DR-DQ haplotypes were treated as single units for association and clustering because of strong linkage in the cohort. The number of typed donors differed by locus: 629-630 for A, B, C, DRB1 and DQB1; some 500 for DQA1; 606 for DPA1; and some 450 for DPB1. Donor age, sex, ethnicity and CMV serostatus were compiled together with the repertoire data. All discovery cohort repertoires had been generated on a single sequencing platform. Using immunosequencing, the study profiled T cell repertoires from about 610 subjects and related those repertoires to cytomegalovirus serostatus. Approximately 330 gigabases of sequencing data and around 90 million unique TCR sequences made up an early release that covered about 640 HLA-typed donors. To predict cytomegalovirus infection status, the study combined high-throughput TCR immunosequencing, statistical association of individual TCRs with disease status, and machine learning. An earlier analysis of 587 of the donors applied high-throughput TCR beta sequencing to assess whether each TCR beta V gene segment acted as functional or pseudogenic. The study aimed to test whether cataloging public T cell receptors could reveal signatures of past pathogen exposure. The later analysis used no new phenotypic data to find candidate immune exposures, relying instead on TCR beta sequences and their occurrence across donors. A later analysis re-analyzed previously published TCR beta repertoires from roughly 630 donors and added high-resolution HLA genotyping to study TCR occurrence patterns. HLA typing included class I and class II loci at four-digit resolution. Among 300 to 450 genotyped donors of the cohort, an average of around 240,000 unique TCR beta nucleotide sequences were sequenced per donor, around a sixth of them non-productive.

The cohort was made up of 500 to 800 healthy bone marrow donors. All cohort members were sampled while nominally healthy, although unrecorded immune exposures were likely present. The donor was CMV seropositive and was included in the group of around 300 seropositive cohort members. A peripheral blood sample was collected from each donor, and TCR beta sequencing was performed on peripheral blood mononuclear cells. The Qiagen DNeasy Blood Extraction Kit was used to extract genomic DNA from the blood cell samples. General study outcomes and caveats: Strong co-occurrence of HLA alleles, especially DR and DQ, made assigning TCR associations to individual alleles difficult. This cohort had only TCR beta chains sequenced, and the lack of alpha or paired-chain data limited which features could be detected. A further reported finding was that TCR beta sequences accurately predicted the HLA-A and HLA-B alleles for most subjects in the first cohort. Across donors, most TCR sequences were observed very rarely, whereas some public TCRs were present in many individuals. Sequencing depth was assumed to be roughly uniform across donors in the presence/absence analyses, though that assumption may not hold. Because counts were too low, fewer than 20 rarely observed V segments, including chromosome 9 orphons, were excluded from the earlier analysis of several hundred of the donors. In vitro tests confirmed that a few of the cytomegalovirus-associated TCR beta chains recognize cytomegalovirus antigens. In an earlier analysis of some 550 of the donors, most TCR beta V segments were observed in productive rearrangements about 90% or about 30% of the time, broadly matching IMGT annotations. Linkage disequilibrium might explain the correlated functional status among segregating V segments, but an unknown experimental factor could not be excluded. A group of highly shared sequence variants was considered likely to be a technical artifact of the sequencing pipeline. A later genetic analysis associated a missense DCLRE1C variant with V-gene and J-gene trimming of TCR beta chains, and an independent cohort replicated the association. A later analysis associated about 16,000 TCR beta sequences with specific HLA alleles at a false discovery rate of 0.05. Most CMV-associated TCR beta chains appeared to be HLA-restricted in a later analysis, and the HLA associations seemed to be driven largely by CMV exposure. In a later analysis, TCR association rates were found to vary across HLA loci, with the most associated TCRs seen for DRB1 alleles and the fewest for HLA-C alleles. Some IMGT-functional V segments, including TRBV6-2 and TRBV6-3, could not be distinguished by the 87-base-pair reads and were therefore excluded. For the cohort, immune exposure information was limited to CMV serostatus. Because HLA typing was missing for some donors at each locus, association tests included only the typed subset. The classifier was reported to diagnose cytomegalovirus status with high specificity and sensitivity in both the original cohort and the validation cohort. In a later genetic analysis, fewer N-insertions in productive TCRs were reported among donors in an Asian-associated ancestry cluster than the roughly 700-donor mean. A later analysis reported that several top co-occurrence clusters appeared linked to parvovirus B19, influenza, CMV and Epstein-Barr virus. According to the authors, the approach could potentially be generalized to other disease states and immunological phenotypes. The study gave a list of around 170 TCR beta chains associated with cytomegalovirus. Compared with equally common non-associated chains, HLA-associated TCR beta chains in a later analysis were more clonally expanded and had lower generation probabilities.

V and J lose 2 bases and 6 bases, and a span of 9 bases separates them. Including the terminal cysteine and phenylalanine, the CDR3 comprises 12 residues. Only the CDR3 DNA stays, 36 bases, in frame from base 1. The germline V gene (reference sequence) supplies CDR1 SGHNT and CDR2 YYREEE. In the case of this clone: Its recognized antigen is unknown. Base quality data are lacking; no much larger clone is found one base away.

Libraries were built with the immunoSEQ multiplex PCR assay. For the multiplex PCR, a mixture combining 60 forward primers for TCR Vbeta segments and 13 reverse primers for TCR Jbeta segments was used. A multiplex PCR assay on genomic DNA amplified the CDR3 region of rearranged TCR beta genes. Amplified TCR beta libraries were sequenced as 87-base-pair reads on the Illumina HiSeq System. The published analysis was carried out like this. A later analysis counted about 76 million unique TCR beta chains across the 670 or so repertoires, and some 11 million of these chains were shared by at least two donors. To remove PCR and sequencing errors, raw reads were error-corrected and collapsed into unique sequences using a nearest-neighbor algorithm that merged closely related sequences. Alignment of CDR3 sequences to IMGT reference sequences was used to assign V, D and J gene segments. For a sequence to be retained, a match of at least six nucleotides to both a V gene segment and a J gene segment was required. Rearrangements were called productive when the CDR3 lacked stop codons and stayed in frame with V and J; all others were non-productive. CDR3 was defined by IMGT convention, running from the second conserved V-encoded cysteine to the conserved J-encoded phenylalanine. Sequences without an unambiguous match to a single V gene segment were excluded from the earlier analysis of almost 600 of the donors. An earlier analysis of around 600 of the donors classified V segments as functional when productive rearrangements were above 56.7% and as segregating when the standard deviation between donors was above 5%. To diagnose cytomegalovirus status from the catalog of TCR beta chain sequences, a statistical classification framework was built. In a later analysis, V and J genes were assigned by comparing TCR nucleotide sequences against IMGT/GENE-DB human TR gene sequences. A later analysis assigned CDR3 sequences and most-parsimonious VDJ recombination scenarios with the TCRdist pipeline. In a later analysis, each TCR beta chain was defined by its CDR3 amino acid sequence together with its V-gene family, and reads without a unique V-gene family were excluded. As a way to deal with suspected cross-contamination and a sequencing artifact, a later analysis dropped roughly 600 nucleotide sequences that were highly shared and had low generation probability. For each public chain, a later analysis derived a clonal expansion index from normalized ranks of inferred template counts within each repertoire. A later analysis computed generation probabilities with a VDJ recombination model fitted to out-of-frame rearrangements, and checked the results against IGoR. In a later analysis, TCR-TCR, TCR-HLA and TCR-CMV co-occurrence was scored with hypergeometric tests, and a repertoire-size bias correction was applied to TCR pairs. False discovery rates were estimated in a later analysis by permuting HLA or CMV assignments 20 times. In a later analysis, co-occurring TCRs were grouped using DBSCAN, with TCRdist sequence similarity added in when clustering inside HLA-allele-positive subsets. For co-occurrence clustering, repertoires with fewer than 30,000 or more than 120,000 public chains were excluded, along with 5 or 6 repertoires with anomalous nucleotide sharing. This is the immuneACCESS table as TCRdb keeps it, with only in-frame sequences that have V and J called. A part of the clones is gone; compared with another copy, unresolved V genes explain less than half, and the rest is unexplained. The D gene and trimming were derived from the DNA, and the V and J assignments and clone size from that table. Within this sample are 100,000 to 150,000 clones, with 65% to 85% of them counted one time only. 4% of the sample is in the top ten clones.

This sequence uses TRBV5-4 and TRBJ2-7; no D gene is confidently identified. This receptor was obtained from a man aged 18-30 years in good health and CMV-seropositive. The material sequenced was PBMCs. The CDR3 has the sequence CASSFRGSEQYF. The bases read TGTGCCAGCAGCTTTCGAGGTAGCGAGCAGTACTTC.